This TCR beta chain was profiled in a study of T cell responses to AZD1222 COVID-19 vaccine. Study observations and caveats: When two AZD1222 doses had been given, Spike-specific TCR breadth and depth rose. Donors were mostly white British, more females; clonal diversity possibly underestimated.

Details on this clone: The antigen is not known.

Trimming removed 5 bases at V and 4 bases at J, with 14 bases between. This CDR3 has 14 amino acids. Germline V gene lookup returns CDR1 SGHAT and CDR2 FQDESV (reference sequence). TCRdb's table, derived via immunoSEQ multiplex PCR, lists solely in-frame clones and lacks some. This table has approximately 270,000 clones, 94% appearing once. The chain carries TRBV11-1 and TRBJ1-1, with a weak D call TRBD1 (5 bases). The starting material was peripheral blood, obtained 28 days after the second AZD1222 dose. This receptor was identified in an adult who received the AZD1222 COVID-19 vaccine. The CDR3 protein is CASSQYGAATEAFF. The CDR3, as DNA: TGTGCCAGCAGCCAATACGGGGCAGCCACTGAAGCTTTCTTT.